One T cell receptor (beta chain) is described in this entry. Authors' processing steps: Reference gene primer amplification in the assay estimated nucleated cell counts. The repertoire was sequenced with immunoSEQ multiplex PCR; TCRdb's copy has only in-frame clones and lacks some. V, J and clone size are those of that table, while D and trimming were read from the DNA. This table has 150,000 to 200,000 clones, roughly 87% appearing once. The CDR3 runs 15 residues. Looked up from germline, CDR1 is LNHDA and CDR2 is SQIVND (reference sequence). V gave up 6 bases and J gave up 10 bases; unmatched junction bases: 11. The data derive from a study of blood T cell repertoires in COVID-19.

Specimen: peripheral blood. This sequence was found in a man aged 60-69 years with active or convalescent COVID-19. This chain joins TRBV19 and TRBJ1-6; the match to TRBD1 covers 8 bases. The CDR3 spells CASRAGQASRSPLHF. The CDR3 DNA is TGTGCCAGTAGGGCGGGACAGGCCTCGAGGTCACCCCTCCACTTT.